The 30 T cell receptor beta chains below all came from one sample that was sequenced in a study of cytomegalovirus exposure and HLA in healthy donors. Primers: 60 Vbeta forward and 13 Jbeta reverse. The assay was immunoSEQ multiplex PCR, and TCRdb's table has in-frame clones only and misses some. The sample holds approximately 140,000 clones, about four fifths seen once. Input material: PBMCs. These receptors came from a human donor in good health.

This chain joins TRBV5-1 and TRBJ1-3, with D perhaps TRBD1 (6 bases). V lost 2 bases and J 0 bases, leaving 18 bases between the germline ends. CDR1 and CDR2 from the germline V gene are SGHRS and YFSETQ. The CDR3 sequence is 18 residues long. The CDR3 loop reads CASSLLLPGQGSGNTIYF. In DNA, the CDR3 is TGCGCCAGCAGCTTATTGTTACCGGGACAAGGCTCTGGAAACACCATATATTTT.

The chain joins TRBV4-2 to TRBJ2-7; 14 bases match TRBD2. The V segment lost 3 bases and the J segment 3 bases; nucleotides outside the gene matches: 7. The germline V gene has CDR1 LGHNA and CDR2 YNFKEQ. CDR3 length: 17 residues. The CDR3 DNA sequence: TGTGCCAGCAGCCATACTCCGGGACTAGCGGGAGTCTACGAGCAGTACTTC. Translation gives CASSHTPGLAGVYEQYF.

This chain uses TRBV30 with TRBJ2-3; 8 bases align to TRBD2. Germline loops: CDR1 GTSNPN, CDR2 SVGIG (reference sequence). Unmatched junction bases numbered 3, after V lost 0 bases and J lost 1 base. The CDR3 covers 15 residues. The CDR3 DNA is TGTGCCTGGAGTGTGGGAGCGGGGGGCACAGATACGCAGTATTTT. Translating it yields CAWSVGAGGTDTQYF.

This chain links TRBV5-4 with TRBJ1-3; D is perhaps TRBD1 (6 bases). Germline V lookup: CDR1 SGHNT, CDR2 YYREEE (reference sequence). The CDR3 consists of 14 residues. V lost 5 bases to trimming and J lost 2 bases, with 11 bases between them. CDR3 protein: CASRVAGAGNTIYF. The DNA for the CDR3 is TGTGCCAGCAGAGTTGCAGGGGCTGGAAACACCATATATTTT.

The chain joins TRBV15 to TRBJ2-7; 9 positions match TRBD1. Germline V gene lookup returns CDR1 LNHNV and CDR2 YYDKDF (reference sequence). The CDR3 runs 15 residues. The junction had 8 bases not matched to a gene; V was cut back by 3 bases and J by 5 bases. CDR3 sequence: CATSSSGTGSHEQYF. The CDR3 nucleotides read TGTGCCACCAGCAGCAGCGGGACAGGGTCCCACGAGCAGTACTTC.

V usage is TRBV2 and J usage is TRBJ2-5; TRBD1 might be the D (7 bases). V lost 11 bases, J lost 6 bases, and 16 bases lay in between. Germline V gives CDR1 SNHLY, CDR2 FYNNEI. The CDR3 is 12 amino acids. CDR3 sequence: CAGGNRGQTQYF. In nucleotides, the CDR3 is TGTGCCGGGGGGAACAGGGGTCAGACCCAGTACTTC. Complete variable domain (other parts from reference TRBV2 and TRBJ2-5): EPEVTQTPSHQVTQMGQEVILRCVPISNHLYFYWYRQILGQKVEFLVSFYNNEISEKSEIFDDQFSVERPDGSNFTLKIRSTKLEDSAMYFCAGGNRGQTQYFGPGTRLLVL.

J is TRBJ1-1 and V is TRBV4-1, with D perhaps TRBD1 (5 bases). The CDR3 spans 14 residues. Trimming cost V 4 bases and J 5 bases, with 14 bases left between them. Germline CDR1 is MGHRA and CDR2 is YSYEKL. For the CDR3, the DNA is TGCGCCAGCAGCCCGCCCGGGGGTTGGACTGAAGCTTTCTTT. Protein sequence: CASSPPGGWTEAFF.

For the CDR3, the DNA is TGTGCCAGCTCACCCGGCAGGGGAAAGGTCCAGAACACCGGGGAGCTGTTTTTT. Its protein is CASSPGRGKVQNTGELFF. The chain is built from TRBV18 and TRBJ2-2, with a possible D match to TRBD1 (6 bases). The CDR3 length is 18 residues. Germline CDR1 and CDR2: KGHSH and LQKENI. V lost 3 bases and J 1 base, leaving 18 bases between the germline ends.

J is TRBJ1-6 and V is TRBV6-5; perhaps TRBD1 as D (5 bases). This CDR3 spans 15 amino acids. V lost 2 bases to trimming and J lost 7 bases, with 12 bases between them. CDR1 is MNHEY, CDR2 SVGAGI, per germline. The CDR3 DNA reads TGTGCCAGCAGTTACCTTTCGGACATAAATTCACCCCTCCACTTT. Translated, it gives CASSYLSDINSPLHF.

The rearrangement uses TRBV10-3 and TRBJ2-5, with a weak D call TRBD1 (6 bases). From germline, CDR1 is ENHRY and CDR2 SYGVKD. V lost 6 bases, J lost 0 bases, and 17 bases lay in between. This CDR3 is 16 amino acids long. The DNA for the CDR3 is TGTGCCATCAGCAAAACGAATACAGGGAACCAAGAGACCCAGTACTTC. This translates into CAISKTNTGNQETQYF.

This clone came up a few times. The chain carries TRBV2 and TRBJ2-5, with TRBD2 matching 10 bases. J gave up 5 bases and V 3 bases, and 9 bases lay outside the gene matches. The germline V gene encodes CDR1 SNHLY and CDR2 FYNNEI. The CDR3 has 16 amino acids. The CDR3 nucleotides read TGTGCCAGCAGTGACCTAGGTCTAGCGGGAGTTGAGACCCAGTACTTC. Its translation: CASSDLGLAGVETQYF.

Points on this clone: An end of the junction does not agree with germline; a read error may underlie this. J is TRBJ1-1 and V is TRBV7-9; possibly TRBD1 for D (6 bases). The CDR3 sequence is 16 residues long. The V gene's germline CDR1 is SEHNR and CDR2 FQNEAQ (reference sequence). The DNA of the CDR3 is TGTTCCAGCAGCTTACTACTGGGGGCAGCGAACACTGAAGCTTTCTTT. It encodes CSSSLLLGAANTEAFF.

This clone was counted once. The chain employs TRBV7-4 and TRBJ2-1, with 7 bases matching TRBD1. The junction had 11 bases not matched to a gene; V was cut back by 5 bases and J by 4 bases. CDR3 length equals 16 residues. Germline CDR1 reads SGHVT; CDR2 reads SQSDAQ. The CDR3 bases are TGTGCCAGCAGCCACAGACAGGGCCCAAGATACAATGAGCAGTTCTTC. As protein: CASSHRQGPRYNEQFF.

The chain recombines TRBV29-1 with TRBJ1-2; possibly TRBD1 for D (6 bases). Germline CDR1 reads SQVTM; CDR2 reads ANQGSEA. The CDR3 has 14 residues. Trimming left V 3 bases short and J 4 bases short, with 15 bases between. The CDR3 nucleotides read TGCAGCGTTGATGTGGGGACATCCCTCTATGGCTACACCTTC. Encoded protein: CSVDVGTSLYGYTF.

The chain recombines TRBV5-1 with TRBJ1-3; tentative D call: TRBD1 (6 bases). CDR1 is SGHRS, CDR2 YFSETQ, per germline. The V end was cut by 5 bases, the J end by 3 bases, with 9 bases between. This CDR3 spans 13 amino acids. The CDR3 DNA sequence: TGCGCCAGCAGTGGGACAATTGGAAACACCATATATTTT. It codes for CASSGTIGNTIYF.

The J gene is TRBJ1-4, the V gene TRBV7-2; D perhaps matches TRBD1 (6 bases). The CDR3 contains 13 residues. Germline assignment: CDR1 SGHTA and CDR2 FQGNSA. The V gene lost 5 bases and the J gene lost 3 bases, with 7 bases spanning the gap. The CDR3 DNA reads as TGTGCCAGCAGCCCAGGGGCTAATGAAAAACTGTTTTTT. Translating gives CASSPGANEKLFF.

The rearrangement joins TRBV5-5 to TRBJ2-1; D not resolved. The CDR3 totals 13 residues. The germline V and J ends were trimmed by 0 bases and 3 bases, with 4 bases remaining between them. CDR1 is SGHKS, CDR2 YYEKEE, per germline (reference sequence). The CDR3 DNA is TGTGCCAGCAGCTTGGACAGCTACAATGAGCAGTTCTTC. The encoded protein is CASSLDSYNEQFF.

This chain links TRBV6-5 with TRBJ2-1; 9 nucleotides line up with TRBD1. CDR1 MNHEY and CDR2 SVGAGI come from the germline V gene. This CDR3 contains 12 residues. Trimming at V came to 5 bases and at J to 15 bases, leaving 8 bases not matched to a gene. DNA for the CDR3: TGTGCCAGCAGTAAAAGTCGGGACAGGGTGTTCTTC. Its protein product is CASSKSRDRVFF.

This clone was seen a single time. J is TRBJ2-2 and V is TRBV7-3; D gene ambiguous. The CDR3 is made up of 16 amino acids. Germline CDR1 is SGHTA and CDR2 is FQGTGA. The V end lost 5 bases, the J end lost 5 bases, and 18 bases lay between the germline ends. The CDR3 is CASSPRSVLGTGELFF. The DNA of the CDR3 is TGTGCCAGCAGCCCACGGAGCGTCCTTGGAACCGGGGAGCTGTTTTTT.

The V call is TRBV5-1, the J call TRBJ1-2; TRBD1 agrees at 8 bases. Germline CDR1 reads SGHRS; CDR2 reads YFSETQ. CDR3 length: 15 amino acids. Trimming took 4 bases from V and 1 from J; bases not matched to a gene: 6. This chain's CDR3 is CASSPRQGRNYGYTF. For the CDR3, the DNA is TGCGCCAGCAGCCCCCGACAGGGGCGTAACTATGGCTACACCTTC.

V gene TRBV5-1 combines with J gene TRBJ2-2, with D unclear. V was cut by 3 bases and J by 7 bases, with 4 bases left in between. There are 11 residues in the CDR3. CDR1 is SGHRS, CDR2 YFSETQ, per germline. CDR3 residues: CASSSVGELFF. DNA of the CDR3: TGCGCCAGCAGCTCGGTCGGGGAGCTGTTTTTT.

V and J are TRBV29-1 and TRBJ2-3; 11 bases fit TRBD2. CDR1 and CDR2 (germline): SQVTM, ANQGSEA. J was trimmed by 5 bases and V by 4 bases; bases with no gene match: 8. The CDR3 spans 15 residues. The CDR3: CSVGVLAGVRDTQYF. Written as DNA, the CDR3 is TGCAGCGTTGGGGTACTAGCGGGAGTACGAGATACGCAGTATTTT.

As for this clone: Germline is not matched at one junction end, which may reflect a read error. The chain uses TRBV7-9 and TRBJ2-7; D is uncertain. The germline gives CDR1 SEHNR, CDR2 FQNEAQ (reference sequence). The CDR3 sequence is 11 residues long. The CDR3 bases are TGTTCCAGCAGCCCGGTTGCGGAGCAGTACTTC. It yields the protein CSSSPVAEQYF.

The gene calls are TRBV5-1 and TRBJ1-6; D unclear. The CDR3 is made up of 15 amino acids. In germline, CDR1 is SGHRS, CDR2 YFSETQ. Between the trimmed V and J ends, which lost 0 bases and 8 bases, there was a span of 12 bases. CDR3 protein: CASSLESTSDSPLHF. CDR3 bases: TGCGCCAGCAGCTTGGAAAGCACCAGCGATTCACCCCTCCACTTT.

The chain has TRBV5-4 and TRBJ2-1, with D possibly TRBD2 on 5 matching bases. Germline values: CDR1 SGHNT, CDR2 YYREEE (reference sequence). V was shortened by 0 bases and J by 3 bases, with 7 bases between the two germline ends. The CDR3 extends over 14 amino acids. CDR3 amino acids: CASSLGEIYNEQFF. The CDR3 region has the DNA TGTGCCAGCAGCTTGGGGGAGATCTACAATGAGCAGTTCTTC.

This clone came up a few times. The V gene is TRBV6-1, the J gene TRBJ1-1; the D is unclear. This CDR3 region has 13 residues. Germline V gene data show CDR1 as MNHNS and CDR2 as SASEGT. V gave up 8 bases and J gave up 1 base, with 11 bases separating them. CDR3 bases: TGTGCCAGCGGGAGCATAGGGAACACTGAAGCTTTCTTT. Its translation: CASGSIGNTEAFF.

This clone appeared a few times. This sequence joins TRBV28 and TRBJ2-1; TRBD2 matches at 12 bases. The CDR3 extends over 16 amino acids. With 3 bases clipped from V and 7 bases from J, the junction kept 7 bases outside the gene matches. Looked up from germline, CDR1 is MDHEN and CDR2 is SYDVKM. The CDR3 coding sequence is TGTGCCAGCAGTTTGATAGGACTAGCGGGAAAGAATGAGCAGTTCTTC. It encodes CASSLIGLAGKNEQFF.

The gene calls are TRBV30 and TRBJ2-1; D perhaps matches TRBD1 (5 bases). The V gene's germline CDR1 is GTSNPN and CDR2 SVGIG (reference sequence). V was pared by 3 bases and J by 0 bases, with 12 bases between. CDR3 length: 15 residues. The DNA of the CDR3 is TGTGCCTGGAGGGATGACAGTTACTCCTACAATGAGCAGTTCTTC. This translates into CAWRDDSYSYNEQFF.

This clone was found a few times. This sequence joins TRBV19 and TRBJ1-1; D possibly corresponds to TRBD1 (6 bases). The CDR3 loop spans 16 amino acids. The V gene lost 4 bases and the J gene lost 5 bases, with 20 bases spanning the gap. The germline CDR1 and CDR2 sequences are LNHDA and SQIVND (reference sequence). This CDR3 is CASSTRPGGRTTEAFF. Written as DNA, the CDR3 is TGTGCCAGTAGTACCCGACCTGGGGGCCGGACGACTGAAGCTTTCTTT.

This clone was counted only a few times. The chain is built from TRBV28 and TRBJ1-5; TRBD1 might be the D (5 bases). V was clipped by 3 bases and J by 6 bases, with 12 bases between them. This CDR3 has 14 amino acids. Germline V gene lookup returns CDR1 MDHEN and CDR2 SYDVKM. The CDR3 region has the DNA TGTGCCAGCAGTTTTGGGGGGTTAGGTCAGCCCCAGCATTTT. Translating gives CASSFGGLGQPQHF.